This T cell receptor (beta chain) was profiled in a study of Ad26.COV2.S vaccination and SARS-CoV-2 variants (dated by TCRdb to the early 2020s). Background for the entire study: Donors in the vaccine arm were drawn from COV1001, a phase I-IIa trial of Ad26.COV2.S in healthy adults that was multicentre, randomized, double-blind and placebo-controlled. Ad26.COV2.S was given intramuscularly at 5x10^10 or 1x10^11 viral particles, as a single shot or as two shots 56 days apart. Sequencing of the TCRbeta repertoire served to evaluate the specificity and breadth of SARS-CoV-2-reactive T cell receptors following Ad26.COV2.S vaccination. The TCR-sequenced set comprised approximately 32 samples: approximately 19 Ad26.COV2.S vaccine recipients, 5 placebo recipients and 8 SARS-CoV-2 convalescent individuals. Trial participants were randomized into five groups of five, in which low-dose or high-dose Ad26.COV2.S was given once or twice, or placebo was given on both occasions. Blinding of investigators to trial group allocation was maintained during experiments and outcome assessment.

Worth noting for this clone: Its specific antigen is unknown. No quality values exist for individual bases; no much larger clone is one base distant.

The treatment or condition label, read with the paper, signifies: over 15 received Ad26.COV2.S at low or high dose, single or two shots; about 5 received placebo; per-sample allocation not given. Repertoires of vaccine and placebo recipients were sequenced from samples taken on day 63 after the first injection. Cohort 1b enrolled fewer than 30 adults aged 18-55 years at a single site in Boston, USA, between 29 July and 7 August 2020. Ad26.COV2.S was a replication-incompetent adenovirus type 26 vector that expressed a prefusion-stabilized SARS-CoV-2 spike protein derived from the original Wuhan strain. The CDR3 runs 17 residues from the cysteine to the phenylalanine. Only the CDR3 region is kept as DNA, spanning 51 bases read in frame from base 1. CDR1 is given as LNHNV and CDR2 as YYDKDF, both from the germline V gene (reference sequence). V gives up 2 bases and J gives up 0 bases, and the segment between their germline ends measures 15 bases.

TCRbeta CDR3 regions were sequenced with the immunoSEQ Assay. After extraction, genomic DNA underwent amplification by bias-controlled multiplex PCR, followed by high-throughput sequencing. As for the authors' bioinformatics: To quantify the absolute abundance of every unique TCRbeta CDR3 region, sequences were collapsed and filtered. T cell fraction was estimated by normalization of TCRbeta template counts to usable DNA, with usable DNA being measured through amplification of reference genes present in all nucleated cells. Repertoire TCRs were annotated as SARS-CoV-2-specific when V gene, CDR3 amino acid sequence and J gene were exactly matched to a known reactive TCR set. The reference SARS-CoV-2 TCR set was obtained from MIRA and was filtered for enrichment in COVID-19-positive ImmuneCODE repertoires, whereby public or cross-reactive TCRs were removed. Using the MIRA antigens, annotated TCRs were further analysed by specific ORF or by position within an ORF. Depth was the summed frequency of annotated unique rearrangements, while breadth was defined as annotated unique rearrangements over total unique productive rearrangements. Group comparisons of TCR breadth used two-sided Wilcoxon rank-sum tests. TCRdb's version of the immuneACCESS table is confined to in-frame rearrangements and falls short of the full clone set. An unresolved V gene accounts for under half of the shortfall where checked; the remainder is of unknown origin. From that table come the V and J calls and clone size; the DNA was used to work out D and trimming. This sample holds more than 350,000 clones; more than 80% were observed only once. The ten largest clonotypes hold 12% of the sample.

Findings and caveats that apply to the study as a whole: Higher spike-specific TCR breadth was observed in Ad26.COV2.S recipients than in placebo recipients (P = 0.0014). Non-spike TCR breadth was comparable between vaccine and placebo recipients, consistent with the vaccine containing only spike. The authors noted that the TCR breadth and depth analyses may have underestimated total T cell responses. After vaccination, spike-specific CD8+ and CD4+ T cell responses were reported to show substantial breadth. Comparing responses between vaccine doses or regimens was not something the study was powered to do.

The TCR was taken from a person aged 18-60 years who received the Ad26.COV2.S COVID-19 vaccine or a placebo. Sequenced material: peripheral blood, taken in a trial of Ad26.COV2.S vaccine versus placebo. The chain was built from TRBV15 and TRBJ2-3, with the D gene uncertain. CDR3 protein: CATSRLGLGLSTDTQYF. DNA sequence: TGTGCCACCAGCAGACTAGGATTGGGTCTGAGCACAGATACGCAGTATTTT.